The 6 T cell receptor beta chains below come from one sample, sequenced in a study of cytomegalovirus exposure and HLA in healthy donors. With 60 Vbeta and 13 Jbeta primers, the PCR was carried out. Assay: immunoSEQ multiplex PCR; the TCRdb copy retains only in-frame clones and omits some. The table has 100,000 to 150,000 clones, approximately 77% seen once; the top ten hold 0.75% to 0.95%. Sequenced input: PBMCs. These receptors all stem from a woman aged 55-69 years in good health and CMV-seronegative.

The chain links TRBV14 to TRBJ1-1; D is unclear. Per the germline V gene, CDR1 is SGHDN and CDR2 is FVKESK. The CDR3 covers 11 residues. Trimming took 1 base from V and 11 from J, leaving 8 bases between them. CDR3 residues: CASSQVEEAFF. The CDR3 coding sequence is TGTGCCAGCAGCCAAGTAGAAGAGGCTTTCTTT.

The gene calls are TRBV12-2 and TRBJ2-7; the table's D call, TRBD2, was not checked against the DNA. TRBV12-2 constitutes a pseudogene. The CDR3 is made up of 16 amino acids. The CDR3 sequence is CASRLEEGETRYEQYF. DNA of the CDR3: TGTGCAAGTCGCTTAGAGGAGGGAGAGACGCGCTACGAGCAGTACTTC.

V is TRBV5-6 and J is TRBJ1-5; D remains ambiguous. The germline gives CDR1 SGHDT, CDR2 YYEEEE. This CDR3 has 17 amino acids. The V end was cut by 1 base, the J end by 0 bases, with 14 bases between. CDR3 in DNA: TGTGCCAGCAGCTTGTGGGCTGGCAGCTATAGCAATCAGCCCCAGCATTTT. Translation gives CASSLWAGSYSNQPQHF. Filled out from reference TRBV5-6 and TRBJ1-5, the complete variable domain reads DAGVTQSPTHLIKTRGQQVTLRCSPKSGHDTVSWYQQALGQGPQFIFQYYEEEERQRGNFPDRFSGHQFPNYSSELNVNALLLGDSALYLCASSLWAGSYSNQPQHFGDGTRLSIL.

The CDR3 DNA follows: TGTGCCAGCAGTTCGACAGAACCGTACACAGATACGCAGTATTTT. Translated: CASSSTEPYTDTQYF. The V call is TRBV27, the J call TRBJ2-3; D possibly corresponds to TRBD1 (5 bases). Germline CDR1 reads MNHEY; CDR2 reads SMNVEV (reference sequence). The CDR3 consists of 15 residues. Deletions cut 4 bases from V and 2 bases from J, with 13 bases between.

In DNA, the CDR3 is TGCGCCAGCAGCGCTACTAGCGGGAGCTATGAGCAGTTCTTC. This codes for CASSATSGSYEQFF. This sequence joins TRBV5-1 and TRBJ2-1, with 11 bases identical to TRBD2. V shed 4 bases and J 8 bases; nucleotides not matched to a gene: 5. CDR3 length: 14 residues. Germline V gene data show CDR1 as SGHRS and CDR2 as YFSETQ.

This chain connects TRBV5-1 to TRBJ1-4; 11 nucleotides align to TRBD1. Germline V gene lookup returns CDR1 SGHRS and CDR2 YFSETQ. J gave up 7 bases and V 4 bases, and 3 bases lay outside the gene matches. The CDR3 runs 14 residues. CDR3 sequence: CASSPGTGGEKLFF. The CDR3 DNA sequence: TGCGCCAGCAGCCCCGGGACAGGGGGTGAAAAACTGTTTTTT.